These 10 T cell receptor beta chains came from one sample sequenced in a study of T cells expressing NK-cell markers. TCRdb re-called the 5' RACE reads, yielding one record per CDR3 amino acid sequence without DNA. Its table records over 150,000 distinct CDR3 sequences. The material sequenced was blood T cells: a sorted CD56 or NKG2C T cell subset, CD4+ or CD8+ T cells, or bulk PBMC T cells (not recorded which). The receptors come from a woman aged 45-60 years in good health.

J is TRBJ1-1 and V is TRBV27; the D gene TCRdb calls, TRBD1, cannot be checked with no DNA. CDR1 is MNHEY and CDR2 is SMNVEV in the germline V gene (reference sequence). This CDR3 comprises 12 residues. This CDR3 reads CASVAGGTEAFF.

The J gene is TRBJ2-2, the V gene TRBV24-1; TCRdb returns TRBD1, unconfirmable since there is no DNA. Germline CDR1 reads KGHDR; CDR2 reads SFDVKD. The CDR3 loop spans 16 amino acids. The CDR3 here is CATSDSTGRDTGELFF.

The chain links TRBV11-2 to TRBJ2-6; TCRdb gives TRBD1 as the D gene, but with no DNA this cannot be confirmed. Germline V gene sequence: CDR1 SGHAT, CDR2 FQNNGV. The CDR3 length is 17 residues. CDR3 in amino acids: CASSVPTGLSGANVLTF.

V is TRBV6-5 and J is TRBJ2-2; checking the TCRdb D call of TRBD1 is not possible without DNA. The CDR3 loop spans 15 amino acids. The V gene's germline CDR1 is MNHEY and CDR2 SVGAGI. CDR3 amino acids: CASSYTGQNTGELFF.

The chain uses TRBV4-1 and TRBJ1-1; TCRdb outputs TRBD1, but without DNA this stays unchecked. The CDR3 consists of 15 residues. From germline, CDR1 is MGHRA and CDR2 YSYEKL. CDR3 loop: CASSQVRGRDTEAFF.

This chain joins TRBV7-9 and TRBJ2-3; the D gene TCRdb calls, TRBD1, cannot be checked with no DNA. The V gene's germline CDR1 is SEHNR and CDR2 FQNEAQ (reference sequence). This CDR3 is built from 13 residues. The chain's CDR3 is CASSSRQSDTQYF. Full variable domain (rest looked up from reference TRBV7-9 and TRBJ2-3): DTGVSQNPRHKITKRGQNVTFRCDPISEHNRLYWYRQTLGQGPEFLTYFQNEAQLEKSRLLSDRFSAERPKGSFSTLEIQRTEQGDSAMYLCASSSRQSDTQYFGPGTRLTVL.

The chain couples TRBV6-5 to TRBJ2-3; TCRdb's D call of TRBD2 is untestable without DNA. The CDR3 consists of 14 residues. The germline CDR1 and CDR2 sequences are MNHEY and SVGAGI. The CDR3 loop reads CATKQRMSTDTQYF.

The chain employs TRBV19 and TRBJ2-1; the TRBD2 assignment by TCRdb is unverifiable without DNA. CDR1 is LNHDA, CDR2 SQIVND, per germline (reference sequence). The CDR3 runs 16 residues. This CDR3 is CASSIWGTSGDREQFF.

This chain links TRBV27 with TRBJ2-3; the D call from TCRdb, TRBD2, cannot be confirmed without DNA. This CDR3 has 11 amino acids. Germline values: CDR1 MNHEY, CDR2 SMNVEV (reference sequence). CDR3 sequence: CASSHGEAQYF.

The V call is TRBV27, the J call TRBJ1-1. The CDR3 spans 13 residues. Germline V gene data show CDR1 as MNHEY and CDR2 as SMNVEV (reference sequence). CDR3 sequence: CASSSWMNTEAFF.